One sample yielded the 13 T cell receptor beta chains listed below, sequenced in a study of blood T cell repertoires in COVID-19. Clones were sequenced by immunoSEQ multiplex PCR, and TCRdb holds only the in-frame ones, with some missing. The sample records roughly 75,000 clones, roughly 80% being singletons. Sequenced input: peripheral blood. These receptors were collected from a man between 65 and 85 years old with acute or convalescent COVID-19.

The CDR3 nucleotides read TGTGCCAGCATAAGACATTATACGGCCAACGTCCTGACTTTC. It is translated as CASIRHYTANVLTF. This chain joins TRBV6-5 and TRBJ2-6; D ambiguous. Germline V gene data show CDR1 as MNHEY and CDR2 as SVGAGI. The CDR3 totals 14 residues. Trimming stripped 7 bases from V and 6 bases from J, with 13 bases between.

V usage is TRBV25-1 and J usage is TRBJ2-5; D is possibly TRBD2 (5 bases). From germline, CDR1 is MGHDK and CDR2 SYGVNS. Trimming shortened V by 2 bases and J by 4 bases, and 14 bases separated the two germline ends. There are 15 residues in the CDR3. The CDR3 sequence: CASSEQRTPGETQYF. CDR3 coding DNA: TGTGCCAGCAGTGAACAGCGGACTCCCGGAGAGACCCAGTACTTC.

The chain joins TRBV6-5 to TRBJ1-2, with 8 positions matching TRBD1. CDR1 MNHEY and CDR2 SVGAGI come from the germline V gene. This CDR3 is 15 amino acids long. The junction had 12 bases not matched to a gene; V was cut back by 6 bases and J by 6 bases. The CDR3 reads CASSPLQGGSDGYTF. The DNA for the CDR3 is TGTGCCAGCAGCCCACTACAGGGGGGCAGCGATGGCTACACCTTC.

In nucleotides, the CDR3 is TGCGCCAGCAGCTTGTTTTCAGACAGGGCTCAATACGAGCAGTACTTC. The encoded protein is CASSLFSDRAQYEQYF. The chain joins TRBV5-1 to TRBJ2-7, with 7 positions matching TRBD1. Germline CDR1 reads SGHRS; CDR2 reads YFSETQ. The CDR3 covers 16 residues. The V segment lost 1 base and the J segment 4 bases; nucleotides outside the gene matches: 11.

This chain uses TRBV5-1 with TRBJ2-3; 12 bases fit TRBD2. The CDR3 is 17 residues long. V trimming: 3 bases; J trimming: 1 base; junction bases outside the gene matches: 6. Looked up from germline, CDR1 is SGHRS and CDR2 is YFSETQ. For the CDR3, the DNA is TGCGCCAGCAGCTCGGAGTGGACTAGCGGGGGCACAGATACGCAGTATTTT. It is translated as CASSSEWTSGGTDTQYF.

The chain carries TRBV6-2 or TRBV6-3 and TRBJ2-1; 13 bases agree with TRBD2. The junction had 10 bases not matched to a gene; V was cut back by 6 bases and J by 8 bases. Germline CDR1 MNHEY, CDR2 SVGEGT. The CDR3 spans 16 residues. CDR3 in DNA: TGTGCCAGCAGCCCTCGGACTAGCGGGAGTCTGGATGAGCAGTTCTTC. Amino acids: CASSPRTSGSLDEQFF.

The CDR3 loop is CASSRGQIYGYTF. The CDR3 DNA follows: TGCGCCAGCAGCCGGGGACAGATCTATGGCTACACCTTC. The chain uses TRBV5-1 and TRBJ1-2; the match to TRBD1 covers 7 bases. The CDR3 totals 13 residues. The germline V gene encodes CDR1 SGHRS and CDR2 YFSETQ. The trim removed 4 bases at V and 4 bases at J, leaving 4 bases unmatched.

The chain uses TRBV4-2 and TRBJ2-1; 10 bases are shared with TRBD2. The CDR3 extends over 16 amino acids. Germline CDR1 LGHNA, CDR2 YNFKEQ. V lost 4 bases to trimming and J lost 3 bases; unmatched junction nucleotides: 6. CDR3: CASSPSASGSYNEQFF. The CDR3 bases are TGTGCCAGCAGCCCGTCCGCTAGCGGGAGCTACAATGAGCAGTTCTTC.

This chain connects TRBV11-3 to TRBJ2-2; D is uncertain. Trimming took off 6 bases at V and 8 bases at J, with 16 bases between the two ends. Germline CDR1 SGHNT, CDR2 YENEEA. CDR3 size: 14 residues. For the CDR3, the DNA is TGTGCCAGCAGTCCCCAAGCGTCGTCGGGGGAGCTGTTTTTT. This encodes CASSPQASSGELFF.

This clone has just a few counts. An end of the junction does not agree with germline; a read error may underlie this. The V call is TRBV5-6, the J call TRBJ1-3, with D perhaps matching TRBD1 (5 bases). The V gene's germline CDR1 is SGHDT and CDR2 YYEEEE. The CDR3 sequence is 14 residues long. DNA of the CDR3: TGTGCCAGCAGGTTGGACAACTCTGGAAACACCATATATTTT. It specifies CASRLDNSGNTIYF.

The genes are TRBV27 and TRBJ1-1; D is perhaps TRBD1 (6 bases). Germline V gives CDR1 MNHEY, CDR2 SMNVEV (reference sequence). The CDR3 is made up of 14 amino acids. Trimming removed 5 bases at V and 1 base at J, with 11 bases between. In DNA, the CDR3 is TGTGCCAGCAGTACCTGGGGACAGAACACTGAAGCTTTCTTT. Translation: CASSTWGQNTEAFF.

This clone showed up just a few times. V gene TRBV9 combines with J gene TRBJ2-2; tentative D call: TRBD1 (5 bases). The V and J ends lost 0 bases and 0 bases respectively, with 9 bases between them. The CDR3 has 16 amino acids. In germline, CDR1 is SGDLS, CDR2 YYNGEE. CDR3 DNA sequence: TGTGCCAGCAGCGTAGCGGTGACAGCGAACACCGGGGAGCTGTTTTTT. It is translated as CASSVAVTANTGELFF.

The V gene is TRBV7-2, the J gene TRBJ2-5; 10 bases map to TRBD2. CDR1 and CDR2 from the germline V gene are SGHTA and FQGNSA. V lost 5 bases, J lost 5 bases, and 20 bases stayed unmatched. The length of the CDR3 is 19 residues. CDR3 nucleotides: TGTGCCAGCAGCCTATCGGCTAGCGGGAGTTTCTCTCAAGGGGAGACCCAGTACTTC. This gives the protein CASSLSASGSFSQGETQYF.